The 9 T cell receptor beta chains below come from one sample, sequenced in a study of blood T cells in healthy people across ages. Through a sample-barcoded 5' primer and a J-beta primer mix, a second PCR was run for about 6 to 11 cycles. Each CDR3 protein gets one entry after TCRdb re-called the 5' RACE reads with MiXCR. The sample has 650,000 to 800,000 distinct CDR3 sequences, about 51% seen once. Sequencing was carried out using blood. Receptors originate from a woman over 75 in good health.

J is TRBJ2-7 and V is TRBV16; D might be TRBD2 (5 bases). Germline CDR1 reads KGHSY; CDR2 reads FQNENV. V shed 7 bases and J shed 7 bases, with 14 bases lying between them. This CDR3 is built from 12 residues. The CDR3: CASTREGNEQYF. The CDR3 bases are TGTGCCAGCACCCGCGAGGGCAATGAGCAGTACTTC. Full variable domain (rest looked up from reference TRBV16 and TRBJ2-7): GEEVAQTPKHLVRGEGQKAKLYCAPIKGHSYVFWYQQVLKNEFKFLISFQNENVFDETGMPKERFSAKCLPNSPCSLEIQATKLEDSAVYFCASTREGNEQYFGPGTRLTVT.

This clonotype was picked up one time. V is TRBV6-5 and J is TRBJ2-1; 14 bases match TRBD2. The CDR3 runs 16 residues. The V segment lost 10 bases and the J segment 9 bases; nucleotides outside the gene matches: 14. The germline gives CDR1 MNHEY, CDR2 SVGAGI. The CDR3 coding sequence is TGTGCCACCTTGACCCCGGGACTAGCGGGGGAGGGTGAGCAGTTCTTC. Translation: CATLTPGLAGEGEQFF.

This CDR3 is CASSDSTSGGDEQYF. The CDR3 DNA reads TGTGCCAGCAGTGACTCGACCAGCGGGGGGGATGAGCAGTACTTC. The rearrangement links TRBV6-4 to TRBJ2-5; 10 bases fit TRBD2. Germline-derived CDR1 and CDR2 are MRHNA and SNTAGT. This CDR3 has 15 residues. V lost 0 bases and J lost 11; bases outside the gene matches: 9.

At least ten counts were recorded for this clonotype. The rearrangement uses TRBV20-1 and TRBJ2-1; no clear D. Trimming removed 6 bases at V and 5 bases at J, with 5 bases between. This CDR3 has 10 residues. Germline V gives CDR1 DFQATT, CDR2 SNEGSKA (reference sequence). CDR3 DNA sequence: TGCAGTGCCCTGAACAATGAGCAGTTCTTC. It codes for CSALNNEQFF.

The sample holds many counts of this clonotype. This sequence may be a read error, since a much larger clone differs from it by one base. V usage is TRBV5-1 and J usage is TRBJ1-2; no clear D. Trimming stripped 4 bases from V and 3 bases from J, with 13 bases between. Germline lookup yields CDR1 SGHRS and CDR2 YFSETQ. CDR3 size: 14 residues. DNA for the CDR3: TGCGCCAGCAGCGTGGAAAGTGTCCACTATGGCTACACCTTC. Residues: CASSVESVHYGYTF.

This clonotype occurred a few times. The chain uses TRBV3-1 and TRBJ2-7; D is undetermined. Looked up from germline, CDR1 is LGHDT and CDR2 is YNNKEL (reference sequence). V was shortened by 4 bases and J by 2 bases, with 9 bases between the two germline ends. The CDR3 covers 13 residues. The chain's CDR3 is CASSPIGTYEQYF. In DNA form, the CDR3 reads TGTGCCAGCAGCCCCATAGGGACCTACGAGCAGTACTTC.

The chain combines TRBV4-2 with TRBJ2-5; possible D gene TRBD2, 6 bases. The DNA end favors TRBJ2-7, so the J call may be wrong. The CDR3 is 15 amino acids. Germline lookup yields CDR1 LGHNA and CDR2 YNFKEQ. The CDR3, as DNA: TGTGCCAGCAGCCAAGTAGGCGGGGTAGATTACGAGCAGTACTTC. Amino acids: CASSQVGGVDYEQYF.

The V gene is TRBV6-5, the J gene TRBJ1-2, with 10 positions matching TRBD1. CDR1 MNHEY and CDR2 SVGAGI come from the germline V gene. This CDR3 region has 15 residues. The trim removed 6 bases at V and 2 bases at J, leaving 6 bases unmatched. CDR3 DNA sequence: TGTGCCAGCAGCCTACGGGGACAGGGGAACTATGGCTACACCTTC. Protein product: CASSLRGQGNYGYTF.

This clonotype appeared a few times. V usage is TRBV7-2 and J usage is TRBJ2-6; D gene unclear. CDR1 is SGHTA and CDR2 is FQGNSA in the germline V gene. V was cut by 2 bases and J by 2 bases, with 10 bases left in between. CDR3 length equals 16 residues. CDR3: CASSLYWVAGANVLTF. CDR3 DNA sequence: TGTGCCAGCAGCTTATACTGGGTAGCTGGGGCCAACGTCCTGACTTTC.